A selection of T cell receptor beta chains follows, all from one sample in a study of blood T cell repertoires in COVID-19. TCRdb keeps only in-frame clones here, not all; method: immunoSEQ multiplex PCR. The table records under 130,000 clones, approximately 89% of them present only once. Sequencing input: peripheral blood. All receptors derive from a woman older than 75 in a cohort sampled during active COVID-19. The CDR3 runs from the conserved cysteine through the conserved F or W. Each record gives: V gene, J gene, D gene, clone size, CDR3 protein, CDR3 DNA. The D gene is left open where the match is weak. The size entry is marked missing in some rows and otherwise reads once, few, many or a size class.

v_call: TRBV1; j_call: TRBJ1-6; d_call: NA; clone_size: NA; cdr3_aa: CTSSQDPARTANSPLHF; cdr3_nt: TGCACCAGCAGCCAAGATCCGGCCAGGACAGCTAATTCACCCCTCCACTTT
v_call: TRBV6-6; j_call: TRBJ2-3; d_call: NA; clone_size: NA; cdr3_aa: CASSPLLERGDTQYF; cdr3_nt: TGTGCCAGCAGTCCGCTTCTGGAGAGGGGGGATACGCAGTATTTT
v_call: TRBV29-1; j_call: TRBJ2-7; d_call: TRBD1; clone_size: NA; cdr3_aa: CSPCWDSYYEQYF; cdr3_nt: TGCAGCCCTTGCTGGGACAGTTACTACGAGCAGTACTTC
v_call: TRBV2; j_call: TRBJ2-2; d_call: TRBD2; clone_size: NA; cdr3_aa: CASTVGLAGAGELFF; cdr3_nt: TGTGCCAGCACGGTCGGGCTAGCGGGAGCCGGGGAGCTGTTTTTT
v_call: TRBV3-1/TRBV3-2; j_call: TRBJ2-3; d_call: TRBD2; clone_size: NA; cdr3_aa: CASSRNIAGGPSDTQYF; cdr3_nt: TGTGCCAGCAGCCGGAACATAGCGGGGGGGCCGTCAGATACGCAGTATTTT
v_call: TRBV2; j_call: TRBJ2-1; d_call: NA; clone_size: NA; cdr3_aa: CASREMAGTYNEQFF; cdr3_nt: TGTGCCAGCAGGGAAATGGCGGGGACTTACAATGAGCAGTTCTTC
v_call: TRBV4-2; j_call: TRBJ1-2; d_call: TRBD1; clone_size: few; cdr3_aa: CASSQDLKTGDYGYTF; cdr3_nt: TGTGCCAGCAGCCAAGATCTTAAGACAGGGGACTATGGCTACACCTTC
v_call: TRBV27; j_call: TRBJ2-1; d_call: NA; clone_size: NA; cdr3_aa: CASSQGGYQQFF; cdr3_nt: TGTGCCAGCAGCCAGGGGGGCTACCAGCAGTTCTTC
v_call: TRBV2; j_call: TRBJ2-7; d_call: NA; clone_size: few; cdr3_aa: CASSERTTYEQYF; cdr3_nt: TGTGCCAGCAGTGAAAGAACTACCTACGAGCAGTACTTC
v_call: TRBV9; j_call: TRBJ1-6; d_call: NA; clone_size: NA; cdr3_aa: CASSQYRAQADSPLHF; cdr3_nt: TGTGCCAGCAGCCAATACAGGGCCCAGGCGGATTCACCCCTCCACTTT
v_call: TRBV7-9; j_call: TRBJ1-2; d_call: NA; clone_size: NA; cdr3_aa: CASSLPPGGAEGYTF; cdr3_nt: TGTGCCAGCAGCTTACCTCCGGGGGGGGCGGAGGGCTACACCTTC
v_call: TRBV28; j_call: TRBJ2-7; d_call: TRBD2; clone_size: NA; cdr3_aa: CASSFASGRAGEQYF; cdr3_nt: TGTGCCAGCAGTTTCGCTAGCGGGAGGGCAGGCGAGCAGTACTTC
v_call: TRBV3-1/TRBV3-2; j_call: TRBJ2-7; d_call: TRBD1; clone_size: NA; cdr3_aa: CASSAGTGSLYEQYF; cdr3_nt: TGTGCCAGCAGCGCTGGGACAGGGTCTCTCTACGAGCAGTACTTC
v_call: TRBV6-1; j_call: TRBJ2-7; d_call: NA; clone_size: NA; cdr3_aa: CASSGGIATLSYEQYF; cdr3_nt: TGTGCCAGCAGTGGCGGGATAGCCACCTTATCCTACGAGCAGTACTTC
v_call: TRBV7-9; j_call: TRBJ2-2; d_call: TRBD2; clone_size: NA; cdr3_aa: CASSSLVAGGVGELFF; cdr3_nt: TGTGCCAGCAGCTCCCTGGTAGCGGGAGGTGTCGGGGAGCTGTTTTTT
v_call: TRBV12-3/TRBV12-4; j_call: TRBJ2-1; d_call: NA; clone_size: NA; cdr3_aa: CASSPALDEQFF; cdr3_nt: TGTGCCAGCAGTCCCGCGTTGGATGAGCAGTTCTTC
v_call: TRBV28; j_call: TRBJ1-5; d_call: NA; clone_size: NA; cdr3_aa: CASSPSGRGYQPQHF; cdr3_nt: TGTGCCAGCAGCCCCTCTGGCAGGGGCTATCAGCCCCAGCATTTT
v_call: TRBV14; j_call: TRBJ2-1; d_call: TRBD2; clone_size: NA; cdr3_aa: CASSQEAGGPNNEQFF; cdr3_nt: TGTGCCAGCAGCCAAGAGGCGGGAGGGCCTAACAATGAGCAGTTCTTC
v_call: TRBV30; j_call: TRBJ2-5; d_call: TRBD2; clone_size: NA; cdr3_aa: CAWRPGLAGSETQYF; cdr3_nt: TGTGCCTGGAGGCCGGGACTAGCGGGGTCAGAGACCCAGTACTTC
v_call: TRBV5-1; j_call: TRBJ2-7; d_call: TRBD1; clone_size: NA; cdr3_aa: CASSLEGQRRGQYF; cdr3_nt: TGCGCCAGCAGCTTGGAGGGACAGAGAAGGGGGCAGTACTTC
v_call: TRBV5-1; j_call: TRBJ2-5; d_call: TRBD2; clone_size: once; cdr3_aa: CASSLDASGVGETQYF; cdr3_nt: TGCGCCAGCAGCTTGGATGCTAGCGGGGTGGGGGAGACCCAGTACTTC
v_call: TRBV11-2; j_call: TRBJ2-2; d_call: NA; clone_size: NA; cdr3_aa: CASSYTVTRNYGGTGELFF; cdr3_nt: TGTGCCAGCAGCTATACCGTGACTAGAAACTACGGGGGCACCGGGGAGCTGTTTTTT
v_call: TRBV6-1; j_call: TRBJ1-4; d_call: NA; clone_size: NA; cdr3_aa: CASSESRDEKLFF; cdr3_nt: TGTGCCAGCAGTGAAAGTAGAGATGAAAAACTGTTTTTT
v_call: TRBV5-1; j_call: TRBJ2-3; d_call: NA; clone_size: NA; cdr3_aa: CASSLRPTNGIDTQYF; cdr3_nt: TGCGCCAGCAGCTTGAGGCCGACAAACGGAATAGATACGCAGTATTTT
v_call: TRBV2; j_call: TRBJ2-1; d_call: NA; clone_size: NA; cdr3_aa: CASSERQSFLYEQFF; cdr3_nt: TGTGCCAGCAGTGAGAGACAGAGCTTTTTGTATGAGCAGTTCTTC
v_call: TRBV6-5; j_call: TRBJ1-6; d_call: TRBD1; clone_size: NA; cdr3_aa: CASSRQSQGAGPLHF; cdr3_nt: TGTGCCAGCAGCCGACAGTCCCAGGGGGCAGGGCCCCTCCACTTT
v_call: TRBV3-1/TRBV3-2; j_call: TRBJ2-1; d_call: TRBD2; clone_size: once; cdr3_aa: CASSEAGGFYNEQFF; cdr3_nt: TGTGCCAGCAGCGAAGCGGGGGGGTTTTACAATGAGCAGTTCTTC
v_call: TRBV3-1/TRBV3-2; j_call: TRBJ2-3; d_call: TRBD2; clone_size: NA; cdr3_aa: CASSAVTSGSWTDTQYF; cdr3_nt: TGTGCCAGCAGCGCTGTTACTAGCGGGAGTTGGACAGATACGCAGTATTTT
v_call: TRBV27; j_call: TRBJ1-4; d_call: NA; clone_size: NA; cdr3_aa: CASRARGLKLFF; cdr3_nt: TGTGCCAGCAGGGCTAGGGGTTTGAAACTGTTTTTT
v_call: TRBV10-3; j_call: TRBJ2-1; d_call: TRBD2; clone_size: NA; cdr3_aa: CAITEREGNEQFF; cdr3_nt: TGTGCCATCACCGAAAGGGAGGGCAATGAGCAGTTCTTC
v_call: TRBV9; j_call: TRBJ2-1; d_call: NA; clone_size: once; cdr3_aa: CASSVSSDGEQFF; cdr3_nt: TGTGCCAGCAGCGTATCTAGCGACGGTGAGCAGTTCTTC
v_call: TRBV28; j_call: TRBJ2-1; d_call: TRBD2; clone_size: NA; cdr3_aa: CASTGTSGYGEQFF; cdr3_nt: TGTGCCAGCACCGGGACTAGCGGATACGGTGAGCAGTTCTTC
v_call: TRBV5-4; j_call: TRBJ2-7; d_call: NA; clone_size: NA; cdr3_aa: CASSTPGQGGYEQYF; cdr3_nt: TGTGCCAGCAGTACTCCGGGGCAGGGGGGCTACGAGCAGTACTTC
v_call: TRBV19; j_call: TRBJ2-7; d_call: TRBD1; clone_size: NA; cdr3_aa: CASSIGTGIDEQYF; cdr3_nt: TGTGCCAGTAGTATCGGGACAGGCATCGACGAGCAGTACTTC
v_call: TRBV19; j_call: TRBJ2-3; d_call: TRBD1; clone_size: NA; cdr3_aa: CASSIDRTGGTDTQYF; cdr3_nt: TGTGCCAGTAGTATAGATCGGACAGGGGGAACAGATACGCAGTATTTT
v_call: TRBV18; j_call: TRBJ1-1; d_call: NA; clone_size: NA; cdr3_aa: CASSPRDFVTEAFF; cdr3_nt: TGTGCCAGCTCACCCCGGGACTTTGTCACTGAAGCTTTCTTT
v_call: TRBV3-1/TRBV3-2; j_call: TRBJ2-7; d_call: NA; clone_size: NA; cdr3_aa: CASSQVTGGRHEQYF; cdr3_nt: TGTGCCAGCAGCCAAGTTACCGGGGGAAGACACGAGCAGTACTTC
v_call: TRBV5-4; j_call: TRBJ2-2; d_call: NA; clone_size: NA; cdr3_aa: CASSLVGAEEELFF; cdr3_nt: TGTGCCAGCAGCTTGGTAGGGGCCGAGGAGGAGCTGTTTTTT
v_call: TRBV4-2; j_call: TRBJ2-5; d_call: NA; clone_size: few; cdr3_aa: CASSQFEGGAGETQYF; cdr3_nt: TGTGCCAGCAGCCAATTCGAGGGGGGGGCGGGAGAGACCCAGTACTTC
v_call: TRBV7-2; j_call: TRBJ2-1; d_call: TRBD2; clone_size: NA; cdr3_aa: CATSTSGRIDEQFF; cdr3_nt: TGTGCCACCTCGACTAGCGGGAGGATCGATGAGCAGTTCTTC
v_call: TRBV5-1; j_call: TRBJ1-1; d_call: TRBD1; clone_size: NA; cdr3_aa: CATSPGGQGNGNTEAFF; cdr3_nt: TGCGCCACCTCACCCGGGGGACAGGGGAATGGAAACACTGAAGCTTTCTTT
v_call: TRBV14; j_call: TRBJ2-7; d_call: NA; clone_size: NA; cdr3_aa: CASSHTTAYEQYF; cdr3_nt: TGTGCCAGCAGCCATACGACAGCCTACGAGCAGTACTTC
v_call: TRBV7-9; j_call: TRBJ1-2; d_call: TRBD1; clone_size: NA; cdr3_aa: CASSPGQGANWGGYTF; cdr3_nt: TGTGCCAGCAGCCCGGGACAGGGGGCGAACTGGGGAGGCTACACCTTC
v_call: TRBV2; j_call: TRBJ2-2; d_call: TRBD2; clone_size: NA; cdr3_aa: CASRQLAGGNTGELFF; cdr3_nt: TGTGCCAGCAGACAACTAGCGGGAGGGAACACCGGGGAGCTGTTTTTT
v_call: TRBV4-1; j_call: TRBJ2-3; d_call: NA; clone_size: NA; cdr3_aa: CASSLPNRVTDTQYF; cdr3_nt: TGCGCCAGCAGCCTTCCGAACAGAGTCACAGATACGCAGTATTTT
v_call: TRBV11-3; j_call: TRBJ2-7; d_call: NA; clone_size: NA; cdr3_aa: CASSLRAGAYEQYF; cdr3_nt: TGTGCCAGCAGCTTACGTGCCGGAGCCTACGAGCAGTACTTC
v_call: TRBV12-3/TRBV12-4; j_call: TRBJ1-2; d_call: TRBD1; clone_size: NA; cdr3_aa: CASSLGQGLGYTF; cdr3_nt: TGTGCCAGCAGTTTGGGACAGGGCCTTGGCTACACCTTC
v_call: TRBV10-3; j_call: TRBJ1-1; d_call: NA; clone_size: NA; cdr3_aa: CAITDDSLSAEAFF; cdr3_nt: TGTGCCATCACTGACGACAGCCTCAGCGCTGAAGCTTTCTTT
v_call: TRBV18; j_call: TRBJ1-4; d_call: TRBD1; clone_size: NA; cdr3_aa: CASSLPPGQGLFF; cdr3_nt: TGTGCCAGCTCTCTACCACCGGGACAGGGACTGTTTTTT
v_call: TRBV15; j_call: TRBJ1-5; d_call: TRBD1; clone_size: NA; cdr3_aa: CATSRGTGGNLNQPQHF; cdr3_nt: TGTGCCACCAGCAGAGGAACAGGGGGCAACCTCAATCAGCCCCAGCATTTT
v_call: TRBV27; j_call: TRBJ2-7; d_call: TRBD1; clone_size: NA; cdr3_aa: CASSFAQDRGPYEQYF; cdr3_nt: TGTGCCAGCAGTTTCGCCCAGGACAGGGGGCCCTACGAGCAGTACTTC
v_call: TRBV2; j_call: TRBJ1-4; d_call: NA; clone_size: NA; cdr3_aa: CASTQEEKLFF; cdr3_nt: TGTGCCAGCACACAGGAAGAAAAACTGTTTTTT
v_call: TRBV3-1/TRBV3-2; j_call: TRBJ2-1; d_call: TRBD2; clone_size: NA; cdr3_aa: CAADSGGAPYNEQFF; cdr3_nt: TGTGCCGCAGATAGCGGGGGGGCACCGTACAATGAGCAGTTCTTC
v_call: TRBV19; j_call: TRBJ2-3; d_call: NA; clone_size: NA; cdr3_aa: CASSMSGASGADTQYF; cdr3_nt: TGTGCCAGTAGTATGAGTGGAGCCTCAGGGGCGGATACGCAGTATTTT
v_call: TRBV19; j_call: TRBJ1-5; d_call: NA; clone_size: NA; cdr3_aa: CASSIPGLINQPQHF; cdr3_nt: TGTGCCAGTAGTATCCCGGGACTGATCAATCAGCCCCAGCATTTT
v_call: TRBV3-1/TRBV3-2; j_call: TRBJ1-2; d_call: NA; clone_size: NA; cdr3_aa: CASSQEYREGYTF; cdr3_nt: TGTGCCAGCAGCCAAGAATATCGGGAAGGCTACACCTTC
v_call: TRBV3-1/TRBV3-2; j_call: TRBJ1-2; d_call: NA; clone_size: NA; cdr3_aa: CASSQDSTGNYGYTF; cdr3_nt: TGTGCCAGCAGCCAAGATAGTACAGGGAACTATGGCTACACCTTC
v_call: TRBV18; j_call: TRBJ1-1; d_call: NA; clone_size: NA; cdr3_aa: CASSVGPPGVNTEAFF; cdr3_nt: TGTGCCAGCTCCGTGGGACCACCGGGGGTGAACACTGAAGCTTTCTTT
v_call: TRBV20-1; j_call: TRBJ2-5; d_call: NA; clone_size: NA; cdr3_aa: CSAIGGGTQYF; cdr3_nt: TGCAGTGCCATCGGGGGAGGGACCCAGTACTTC